This TCR beta chain was sequenced for a study of shared clonotypes between healthy human individuals. Method: immunoSEQ multiplex PCR; TCRdb's copy keeps in-frame clones and lacks some. Seen here are 2 million to 2.5 million clones, 90% to 96% observed once, and the top ten hold over 0.1%. This CDR3 comprises 14 residues. Sequencing was performed on naive CD4+ T cells sorted from blood. Noted subset: CD45RA+ positively selected. This TCR derives from a man in his late teens or twenties in good health. This chain uses TRBV1 with TRBJ2-1; the table gives TRBD2 as D, unverified against the DNA. TRBV1 is noted as a pseudogene. CDR3 amino acids: CTSSQCPEAHEQFF. The CDR3 coding sequence is TGCACCAGCAGCCAATGTCCGGAGGCACATGAGCAGTTCTTC.